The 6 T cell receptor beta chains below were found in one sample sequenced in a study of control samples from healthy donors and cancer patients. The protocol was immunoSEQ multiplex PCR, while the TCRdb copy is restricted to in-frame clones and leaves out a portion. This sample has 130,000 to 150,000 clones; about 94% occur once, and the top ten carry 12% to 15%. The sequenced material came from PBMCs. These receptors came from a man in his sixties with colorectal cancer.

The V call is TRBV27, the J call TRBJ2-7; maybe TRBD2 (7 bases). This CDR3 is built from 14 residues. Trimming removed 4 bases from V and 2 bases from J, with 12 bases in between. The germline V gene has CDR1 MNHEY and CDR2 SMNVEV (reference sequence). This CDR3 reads CASSSGGPTYEQYF. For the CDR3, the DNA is TGTGCCAGCAGTTCCGGGGGGCCCACCTACGAGCAGTACTTC.

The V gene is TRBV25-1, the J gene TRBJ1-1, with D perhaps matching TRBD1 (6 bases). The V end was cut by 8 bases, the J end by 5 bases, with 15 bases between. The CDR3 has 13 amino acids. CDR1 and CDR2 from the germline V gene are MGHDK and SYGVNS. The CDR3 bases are TGTGCCAGCCTTCTACAGGGATCTACTGAAGCTTTCTTT. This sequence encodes CASLLQGSTEAFF.

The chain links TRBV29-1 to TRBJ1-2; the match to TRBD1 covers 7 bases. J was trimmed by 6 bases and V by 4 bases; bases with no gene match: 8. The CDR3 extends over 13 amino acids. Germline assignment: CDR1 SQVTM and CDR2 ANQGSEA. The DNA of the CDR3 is TGCAGCGTTGCACTTACAGGGGAAGATGGCTACACCTTC. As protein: CSVALTGEDGYTF.

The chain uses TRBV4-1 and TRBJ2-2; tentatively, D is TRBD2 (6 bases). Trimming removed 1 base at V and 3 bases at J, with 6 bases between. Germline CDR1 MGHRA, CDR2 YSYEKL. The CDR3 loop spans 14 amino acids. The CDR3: CASSQGLDTGELFF. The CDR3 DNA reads TGCGCCAGCAGCCAAGGACTAGACACCGGGGAGCTGTTTTTT.

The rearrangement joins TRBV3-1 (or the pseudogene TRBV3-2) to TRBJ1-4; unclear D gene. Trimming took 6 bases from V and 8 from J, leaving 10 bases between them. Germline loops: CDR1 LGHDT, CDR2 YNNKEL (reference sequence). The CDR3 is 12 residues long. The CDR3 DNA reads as TGTGCCAGCAGTGCAGTTGGGGAAAAACTGTTTTTT. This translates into CASSAVGEKLFF.

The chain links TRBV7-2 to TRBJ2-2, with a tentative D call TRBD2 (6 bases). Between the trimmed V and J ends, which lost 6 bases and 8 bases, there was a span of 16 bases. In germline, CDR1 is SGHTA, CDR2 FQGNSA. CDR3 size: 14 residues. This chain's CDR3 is CASRERVPGGELFF. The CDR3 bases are TGTGCCAGCAGGGAGCGGGTGCCGGGAGGGGAGCTGTTTTTT.